Listed below are T cell receptor beta chains from one sample, sequenced in a study of read filtering for tumor transcriptome and immune sequencing. One entry per CDR3 protein, called by TCRdb with MiXCR from the reads. Of around 130,000 distinct CDR3 sequences listed, around 14% are singletons. The sequencing sample was made of a population of CD138-negative cells sorted from bone marrow. The receptors come from a donor aged 40 or over with multiple myeloma. The CDR3 runs from the conserved cysteine through the conserved F or W. Where a row states a size, it is once, few, many or the class of an expanded clone; other rows omit it.

many,TRBJ1-5,TRBV7-8,CASSLGGTVREYSNQPQHF
NA,TRBJ2-3,TRBV2,CASRTGLAGARDTQYF
many,TRBJ2-1,TRBV20-1,CSARDIAGRWDEQFF
many,TRBJ1-2,TRBV14,CASSQQTGTGSPAGYTF
NA,TRBJ2-5,TRBV5-1,CASSLSGSAQETQYF
few,TRBJ2-2,TRBV20-1,CSARDGTSGRANTGELFF
many,TRBJ2-2,TRBV9,CASSVELAGTGELFF
many,TRBJ1-5,TRBV19,CASSIEFDRDQPQHF
NA,TRBJ2-2,TRBV24-1,CAVRVGTGELFF
NA,TRBJ2-1,TRBV12-3/TRBV12-4,CASRRRHSSHEQLF
many,TRBJ1-5,TRBV6-2/TRBV6-3,CASSYAGSPSGNQPQHF
few,TRBJ1-1,TRBV29-1,CSVEGERTTEASF
many,TRBJ1-1,TRBV7-9,CASSLDSTENTEAFF
many,TRBJ2-7,TRBV6-2/TRBV6-3,CASITTDRAYEQYF
many,TRBJ2-7,TRBV27,CASSLGTGTHEQYF
many,TRBJ1-5,TRBV29-1,CSVTDGLYSNQPQHF
many,TRBJ1-5,TRBV20-1,CSAGRGSNQPQHF
many,TRBJ1-5,TRBV30,CAWSVPTAGALGQPQHF
many,TRBJ2-7,TRBV14,CASSRVGGPSEQYF
NA,TRBJ2-1,TRBV9,CASSLRARGPGEQFF
many,TRBJ2-1,TRBV3-1,CASSQGLEPPVEQFF
many,TRBJ2-1,TRBV14,CASSMAGLYNEQFF
few,TRBJ2-1,TRBV7-3,CTSSLRSSGKREQFF
many,TRBJ1-4,TRBV19,CASSIMGTGHEKLFF
many,TRBJ2-1,TRBV7-9,CASSLPRGSTGNEQFF
many,TRBJ2-5,TRBV12-3/TRBV12-4,CASSSEGNQETQYF